This T cell receptor (beta chain) was captured in a study of T cells in Graves' hyperthyroidism and ophthalmopathy. The length of the CDR3 is 15 residues. Trimming pared 1 base from V and 5 bases from J, leaving 14 bases between. CDR1 is SEHNR and CDR2 is FQNEAQ in the germline V gene (reference sequence). This clonotype was detected many times. Amplified TCR beta CDR3 regions derived from RNA transcripts. RT-PCR in the first round (using the HTBI primer set) targeted the TCR CDR3. TCRdb re-called the multiplex PCR reads with MiXCR, one entry per CDR3 protein. Altogether approximately 870,000 distinct CDR3 sequences are present, 35% to 45% being singletons, with the ten largest covering 7.5% to 9.5%.

The TCR was taken from a man aged 18 to 30 with Graves' hyperthyroidism. Sequenced material: blood. The chain links TRBV7-9 to TRBJ1-1; D possibly corresponds to TRBD1 (6 bases). The CDR3 sequence: CASSLEWQGRTEAFF. The CDR3 nucleotides read TGTGCCAGCAGCTTAGAATGGCAGGGGAGGACTGAAGCTTTCTTT.